The rows below give T cell receptor beta chains drawn from one sample of a study of regulatory T cells in long-lasting Graves disease. TCRdb redid the calling of the multiplex PCR reads with MiXCR, one entry per CDR3 protein. The profile shows about 470,000 distinct CDR3 sequences, under 15% of them singletons. The same specimen was also included in a second study, on T cells in Graves' hyperthyroidism and ophthalmopathy.

The sequencing here drew on peripheral blood mononuclear cells (PBMCs), taken at new diagnosis, from a patient treated with antithyroid drugs. These receptors were collected from a woman younger than 45 with Graves disease. The CDR3 runs from the conserved cysteine through the conserved F or W. The D gene is left open where the match is weak. Clone size is shown for a subset of rows, as once, few, many or a class of expanded clone.

j_call: TRBJ1-4; v_call: TRBV7-9; clone_size: .; d_call: .; cdr3_nt: TGTGCCAGCAGCTCAAGGGGGATCAATGAAAAACTGTTTTTT; cdr3_aa: CASSSRGINEKLFF
j_call: TRBJ2-2; v_call: TRBV10-2; clone_size: .; d_call: .; cdr3_nt: TGCGCCAGCGAGAACACCGGGGAGCTGTTTTTT; cdr3_aa: CASENTGELFF
j_call: TRBJ2-3; v_call: TRBV2; clone_size: many; d_call: TRBD2; cdr3_nt: TGTGCCATCCCAGGGGCGGGAGGGACAGATACGCAGTATTTT; cdr3_aa: CAIPGAGGTDTQYF
j_call: TRBJ1-1; v_call: TRBV7-8; clone_size: many; d_call: TRBD1; cdr3_nt: TGTGCCAGCAACCAGGGGGGAGCCACTGAAGCTTTCTTT; cdr3_aa: CASNQGGATEAFF
j_call: TRBJ2-7; v_call: TRBV28; clone_size: many; d_call: .; cdr3_nt: TGTGCCAGCAGTTCCCCTGATATGTTAGGTCAAGGGGCACCCTACGAGCAGTACTTC; cdr3_aa: CASSSPDMLGQGAPYEQYF
j_call: TRBJ1-3; v_call: TRBV2; clone_size: few; d_call: .; cdr3_nt: TGTGCCAGCAGTGTTTTTAGACCGCTGGGAAACACCATATATTTT; cdr3_aa: CASSVFRPLGNTIYF
j_call: TRBJ2-1; v_call: TRBV7-9; clone_size: many; d_call: TRBD2; cdr3_nt: TGTGCCAGCACCCTCCAAACCGGGACTAGCGGGAGGGCTATCTATGAGCAGTTCTTC; cdr3_aa: CASTLQTGTSGRAIYEQFF
j_call: TRBJ2-5; v_call: TRBV11-3; clone_size: .; d_call: TRBD2; cdr3_nt: TGTGCCAGCAGCTTAAAGGCCCCGGGACTAGCGGGAGTGGAGACCCAGTACTTC; cdr3_aa: CASSLKAPGLAGVETQYF
j_call: TRBJ2-1; v_call: TRBV12-3/TRBV12-4; clone_size: many; d_call: .; cdr3_nt: TGTGCCAGCAGTTTAACTGAGCAGTTCTTC; cdr3_aa: CASSLTEQFF
j_call: TRBJ2-1; v_call: TRBV13; clone_size: many; d_call: .; cdr3_nt: TGTGCCAGCACTTACGGGACGGGGTACAATGAGCAGTTCTTC; cdr3_aa: CASTYGTGYNEQFF
j_call: TRBJ2-3; v_call: TRBV24-1; clone_size: many; d_call: .; cdr3_nt: TGTGCCACCAGTGATTTCCAGGGCCCACTCACAGATACGCAGTATTTT; cdr3_aa: CATSDFQGPLTDTQYF
j_call: TRBJ2-3; v_call: TRBV11-1; clone_size: many; d_call: TRBD1; cdr3_nt: TGTGCCAGCAGCTTCGAGAAGGGGGCAGGAGATACGCAGTATTTT; cdr3_aa: CASSFEKGAGDTQYF
j_call: TRBJ2-5; v_call: TRBV3-1; clone_size: many; d_call: .; cdr3_nt: TGTGCCATCTCCTTCGGGGCGAGGGAGACCCAGTACTTC; cdr3_aa: CAISFGARETQYF
j_call: TRBJ1-2; v_call: TRBV28; clone_size: .; d_call: .; cdr3_nt: TGTGCCAGCAATACGCCGGGTCCTAACTATGGCTACACCTTC; cdr3_aa: CASNTPGPNYGYTF
j_call: TRBJ1-1; v_call: TRBV19; clone_size: few; d_call: .; cdr3_nt: TGTGCCAGTACCCTGGCCCTGAGGTCCCTGAGCACTGAAGCTTTCTTT; cdr3_aa: CASTLALRSLSTEAFF
j_call: TRBJ2-2; v_call: TRBV6-2/TRBV6-3; clone_size: once; d_call: .; cdr3_nt: TGTGCCAGCAGTCATCAAGGCGGGGAGCTGTTTTTT; cdr3_aa: CASSHQGGELFF
j_call: TRBJ1-2; v_call: TRBV20-1; clone_size: many; d_call: TRBD1; cdr3_nt: TGCAGTGCTAGTGGGGCAGGGGGTATCTATGGCTACACCTTC; cdr3_aa: CSASGAGGIYGYTF
j_call: TRBJ2-3; v_call: TRBV20-1; clone_size: many; d_call: .; cdr3_nt: TGCAGTGCCCCCCCCGGGAGCACAGATACGCAGTATTTT; cdr3_aa: CSAPPGSTDTQYF
j_call: TRBJ2-7; v_call: TRBV7-2; clone_size: many; d_call: TRBD2; cdr3_nt: TGTGCCAGCAGCTCGACTAGCGGGGCCTACGAGCAGTACTTC; cdr3_aa: CASSSTSGAYEQYF
j_call: TRBJ1-5; v_call: TRBV5-1; clone_size: few; d_call: TRBD1; cdr3_nt: TGCGCCAGCAGTCCTGGGACAGCAGATCAGCCCCAGCATTTT; cdr3_aa: CASSPGTADQPQHF
j_call: TRBJ2-7; v_call: TRBV5-1; clone_size: many; d_call: .; cdr3_nt: TGCGCCAGCAGCTTGGAGGCAAAATACGAGCAGTACTTC; cdr3_aa: CASSLEAKYEQYF
j_call: TRBJ2-1; v_call: TRBV11-2; clone_size: many; d_call: .; cdr3_nt: TGTGCCAGCAGACGGATAGGGGTTAATGAGCAGTTCTTC; cdr3_aa: CASRRIGVNEQFF
j_call: TRBJ2-1; v_call: TRBV7-3; clone_size: few; d_call: .; cdr3_nt: TGTGCCAGCAGACTCAGACAGGGAGGCGACAATGAGCAGTTCTTC; cdr3_aa: CASRLRQGGDNEQFF
j_call: TRBJ2-7; v_call: TRBV12-5; clone_size: many; d_call: .; cdr3_nt: TGTGCTAGTGGTTTCACCGAGCAGTACTTC; cdr3_aa: CASGFTEQYF
j_call: TRBJ2-2; v_call: TRBV2; clone_size: few; d_call: .; cdr3_nt: TGTGCCAGCAGTGCCGGTTGGGACACCGGGGAGCTGTTTTTT; cdr3_aa: CASSAGWDTGELFF
j_call: TRBJ2-5; v_call: TRBV18; clone_size: many; d_call: TRBD1; cdr3_nt: TGTGCCAGCTCACCATCAGTTGGGACAGGGCAAGAGACCCAGTACTTC; cdr3_aa: CASSPSVGTGQETQYF
j_call: TRBJ2-5; v_call: TRBV20-1; clone_size: many; d_call: .; cdr3_nt: TGCAGTGCTAGTCCCCGGGAGTGGGAGACCCAGTACTTC; cdr3_aa: CSASPREWETQYF
j_call: TRBJ1-2; v_call: TRBV7-9; clone_size: .; d_call: .; cdr3_nt: TGTGCCAGCAGCTCACCCCTGAAGGACTATGGCTACACCTTC; cdr3_aa: CASSSPLKDYGYTF
j_call: TRBJ2-2; v_call: TRBV24-1; clone_size: few; d_call: .; cdr3_nt: TGTGCCACCAGGGTCCCAGGGTCCGGGGAGCTGTTTTTT; cdr3_aa: CATRVPGSGELFF
j_call: TRBJ2-2; v_call: TRBV2; clone_size: many; d_call: .; cdr3_nt: TGTGCCAGCAGTTTGGACAGTAACACCGGGGAGCTGTTTTTT; cdr3_aa: CASSLDSNTGELFF
j_call: TRBJ1-6; v_call: TRBV28; clone_size: many; d_call: TRBD1; cdr3_nt: TGTGCCAGCAGTACAGCGGGACAGAACAATTCACCCCTCCACTTT; cdr3_aa: CASSTAGQNNSPLHF
j_call: TRBJ1-5; v_call: TRBV6-5; clone_size: many; d_call: TRBD1; cdr3_nt: TGTGCCAGCAGTTTCACCGGGACAGGGAATAGCAATCAGCCCCAGCATTTT; cdr3_aa: CASSFTGTGNSNQPQHF
j_call: TRBJ1-1; v_call: TRBV5-1; clone_size: many; d_call: .; cdr3_nt: TGCGCCAGCAGCTTGGCGGCGGACTGGAGTGAAGCTTTCTTT; cdr3_aa: CASSLAADWSEAFF